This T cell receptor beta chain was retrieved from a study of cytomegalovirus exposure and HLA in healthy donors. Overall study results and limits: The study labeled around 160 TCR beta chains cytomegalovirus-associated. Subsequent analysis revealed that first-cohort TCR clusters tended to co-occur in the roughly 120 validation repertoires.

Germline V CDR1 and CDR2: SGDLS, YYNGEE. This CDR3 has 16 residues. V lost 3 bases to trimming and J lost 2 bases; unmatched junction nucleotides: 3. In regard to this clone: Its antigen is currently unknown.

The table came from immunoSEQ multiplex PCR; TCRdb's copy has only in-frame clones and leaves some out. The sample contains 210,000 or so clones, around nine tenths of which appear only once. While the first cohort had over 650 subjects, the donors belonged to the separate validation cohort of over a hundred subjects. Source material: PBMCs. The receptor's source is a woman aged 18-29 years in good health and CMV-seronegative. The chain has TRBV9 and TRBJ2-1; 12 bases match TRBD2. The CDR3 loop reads CASSALAGGAYNEQFF. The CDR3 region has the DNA TGTGCCAGCAGCGCCCTAGCGGGAGGGGCCTACAATGAGCAGTTCTTC. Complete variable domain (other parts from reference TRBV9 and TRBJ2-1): DSGVTQTPKHLITATGQRVTLRCSPRSGDLSVYWYQQSLDQGLQFLIQYYNGEERAKGNILERFSAQQFPDLHSELNLSSLELGDSALYFCASSALAGGAYNEQFFGPGTRLTVL.